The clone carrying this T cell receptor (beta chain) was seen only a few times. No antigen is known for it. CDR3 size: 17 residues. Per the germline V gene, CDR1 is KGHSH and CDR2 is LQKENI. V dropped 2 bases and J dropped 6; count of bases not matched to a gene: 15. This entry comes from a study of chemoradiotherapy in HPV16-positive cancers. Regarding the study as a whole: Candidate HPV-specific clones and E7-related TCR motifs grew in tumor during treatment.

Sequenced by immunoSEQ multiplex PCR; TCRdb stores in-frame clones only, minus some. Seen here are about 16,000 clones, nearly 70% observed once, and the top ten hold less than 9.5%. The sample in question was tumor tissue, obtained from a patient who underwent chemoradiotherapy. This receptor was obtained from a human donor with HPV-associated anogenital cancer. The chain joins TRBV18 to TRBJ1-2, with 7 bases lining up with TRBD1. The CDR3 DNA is TGTGCCAGCTCACCAGGGACAGTAATACAGCGAGGGAATGGCTACACCTTC. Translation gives CASSPGTVIQRGNGYTF.